Detailed here is one TCR beta chain. Its antigen is currently not known. No base quality values were provided; no much bigger clone lies one nucleotide off. The data originate from a study of shared clonotypes between healthy human individuals (dated by TCRdb to about 2020). Study-wide context: The cohort comprised a couple of women and a few men aged 18 to 49 years. To increase sequencing depth and limit assay-specific biases, TCR repertoire library preparation and sequencing were carried out by different laboratories using diverse techniques. Leukapheresis yielded between about 0.8 and 8.9 billion PBMCs per donor. To estimate repertoire size and how much clonotype sharing occurs between individuals, the study deeply sequenced the blood TCR repertoires of about 5 healthy adults. Per donor, three plates each were used for CD4 naive and CD4 memory, two for CD8 naive, and one for CD8 memory.

Results and caveats for the whole study, not just this receptor: Incomplete sequencing was indicated by rarefaction of sorted-subset datasets, despite the large sequencing depth. Estimated clonotype richness was generally larger for naive than for memory subsets. Because the study included a small number of donors, the genetic and exposure-history diversity represented was limited. About 5% of naive CD4, 3.5% of naive CD8, about 2.5% of memory CD4, and 0.4% of memory CD8 clonotypes were shared across several donors. Sampling was limited to blood, and TCR repertoires in tissue likely differ from TCR repertoires in blood. Pairwise subsampling led to the expectation that sequencing depth would affect the degree of clonotype sharing among donors. Clonotypes shared by all four sorted-subset donors showed higher generation probabilities than non-shared clonotypes.

Using the deep immunoSEQ assay, TCR CDR3 regions were amplified from genomic DNA by multiplex PCR. Genomic DNA extracted from each cell subset was distributed evenly over all wells of several immunoSEQ 96-well plates, and each plate served as one replicate. For sorted subsets, each replicate PCR was loaded with 200 ng genomic DNA, equivalent to approximately 27,000 T cell genomes. The purified libraries were quantified using a Qubit 3.0 fluorometer, sized with a Bioanalyzer 2100, and then quantified again using the KAPA Library Quantification kit. Each immunoSEQ 96-well plate was sequenced on its own single-read 150-cycle Illumina NextSeq 550 flow cell. The original pipeline was this. The immunoSEQ output contained only junctional sequences without quality scores, so filtering could not match that applied to full-length reads. To assign V/J genes and CDR3, sequences were annotated using PyIR, a Python wrapper for IgBLAST v1.9, with IMGT germline references. Reads were filtered out if the reads had weak V/J assignments (E-value above 1e-6), no CDR3, stop codons, out-of-frame junctions, or ambiguous translated residues. V3J clonotypes were defined as sequences sharing the same inferred V gene, J gene, and CDR3 amino acid sequence. The percentage overlap between two repertoires was calculated by dividing the number of shared unique clonotypes by the size of the smaller repertoire. Richness of each repertoire was evaluated using RTK rarefaction, the Chao1 estimator, and Recon v2.1 estimates of unobserved clonotypes. Generation probabilities for all TCRbeta clonotypes obtained by the gDNA method from a handful of donors were computed using OLGA. What TCRdb holds here is the immuneACCESS table cut down to in-frame rearrangements. Part of the clones is not present; checked against another copy, under half of the missing clones reflect an unresolved V gene, and the others are unexplained. V and J calls plus clone size are reproduced from that table; the DNA served to infer D and trimming. For this sample there are approximately 2.4 million clones; about 94% appear just once. The ten largest clones represent roughly 0.13% of the sample.

Taken from the germline V gene (reference sequence), the CDR1 and CDR2 loops are MNHEY and SMNVEV. From the cysteine through the phenylalanine, the CDR3 covers 14 amino acids. The retained sequence is limited to the CDR3, 42 bases, with the frame set at the first base. V has 7 bases trimmed and J has 1 base trimmed; junction bases matching no gene number 4. Healthy HIV-negative adults with no recently reported acute infections or vaccinations were included as donors. All donors were Caucasian adults living in Nashville, Tennessee, USA. CD4+ T cells were enriched by magnetic negative selection, after which naive cells were positively selected on CD45RA and the negative fraction was taken as the memory subset. Blood was obtained by leukapheresis, after which PBMCs were separated by Ficoll-Histopaque density gradient centrifugation and cryopreserved in liquid nitrogen vapor phase. Analytical flow cytometry was used to check the purity and quantity of each magnetically sorted T cell population. Genomic DNA was isolated from every sorted fraction and measured by UV absorbance on a Nanodrop 2000c.

The sequence joins TRBV27 to TRBJ2-3; 8 central bases correspond to TRBD2. This receptor was identified in a man between 18 and 35 years old in good health. The sequenced sample consisted of naive CD4+ T cells sorted from blood. Taken with the paper, the label for cell subset or site translates to: CD45RA+ positively selected. The DNA sequence is as follows: TGTGCCAGCACCCGGGGGGGACGCACAGATACGCAGTATTTT. Its coded protein is CASTRGGRTDTQYF.